This passage covers 10 T cell receptor beta chains from one sample sequenced in a study of neurological immune-mediated disorders. TCRdb re-called the 5' RACE reads with MiXCR, one entry per CDR3 protein. The profile shows tens of thousands of distinct CDR3 sequences, roughly 6.2% of them singletons. Sample: CD8+ T cells from blood. These receptor sequences come from a man aged 18 to 35 in good health.

Many counts were recorded for this clonotype. V is TRBV27 and J is TRBJ2-7; TRBD1 is a possible D gene (5 bases). Per germline, CDR1 MNHEY and CDR2 SMNVEV (reference sequence). The CDR3 is 15 residues long. V gave up 3 bases and J gave up 2 bases, with 14 bases separating them. CDR3 DNA sequence: TGTGCCAGCAGTTTGGGCGCAGGGCTAACCTACGAGCAGTACTTC. Protein sequence: CASSLGAGLTYEQYF.

This clonotype was detected ten times or more. This sequence joins TRBV14 and TRBJ2-2; D is unresolved. Germline CDR1 reads SGHDN; CDR2 reads FVKESK. Trimming stripped 0 bases from V and 2 bases from J, with 16 bases between. The CDR3 covers 18 residues. CDR3 nucleotides: TGTGCCAGCAGCCAAGATGGGCAGAGATACGATAACACCGGGGAGCTGTTTTTT. Amino acids: CASSQDGQRYDNTGELFF.

The sample holds many counts of this clonotype. This chain uses TRBV9 with TRBJ1-2; 10 nucleotides align to TRBD1. V shed 0 bases and J 5 bases; nucleotides not matched to a gene: 4. The CDR3 length is 15 residues. The V gene's germline CDR1 is SGDLS and CDR2 YYNGEE. The CDR3: CASSVGWDRGYGYTF. Written as DNA, the CDR3 is TGTGCCAGCAGCGTAGGATGGGACAGGGGATATGGCTACACCTTC. The complete variable domain, with remaining parts taken from reference TRBV9 and TRBJ1-2, reads DSGVTQTPKHLITATGQRVTLRCSPRSGDLSVYWYQQSLDQGLQFLIQYYNGEERAKGNILERFSAQQFPDLHSELNLSSLELGDSALYFCASSVGWDRGYGYTFGSGTRLTVV.

In this sample, this clonotype turned up many times. V and J are TRBV21-1 and TRBJ2-2; the table's D call, TRBD2, was not checked against the DNA. TRBV21-1 is deemed a pseudogene. The CDR3 totals 17 residues. CDR3 DNA sequence: TGTGCCAGCAGCAGAAACCCAGCGGGGGCGAACACCGGGGAGCTGTTTTTT. It translates to CASSRNPAGANTGELFF.

This clonotype was detected many times. The rearrangement uses TRBV5-6 and TRBJ2-7, with TRBD1 matching over 7 bases. The CDR3 consists of 14 residues. The V segment lost 2 bases and the J segment 3 bases; nucleotides outside the gene matches: 5. CDR1 and CDR2 (germline): SGHDT, YYEEEE. The CDR3 DNA reads as TGTGCCAGCAGCTTAGGGGACAGCTTCTACGAGCAGTACTTC. It translates to CASSLGDSFYEQYF.

This clonotype was detected many times. This chain links TRBV6-6 with TRBJ2-1; 8 nucleotides align to TRBD1. Germline assignment: CDR1 MNHNY and CDR2 SVGAGI (reference sequence). The CDR3 loop spans 15 amino acids. V lost 4 bases, J lost 2 bases, and 4 bases stayed unmatched. The CDR3 loop reads CASSFGQGPYNEQFF. CDR3 DNA sequence: TGTGCCAGCAGTTTCGGACAGGGTCCCTACAATGAGCAGTTCTTC.

The sample holds many counts of this clonotype. This sequence joins TRBV7-8 and TRBJ2-1, with 7 nucleotides matching TRBD1. The CDR3 extends over 13 amino acids. Germline assignment: CDR1 SGHVS and CDR2 FQNEAQ. V shed 3 bases and J 10 bases; nucleotides not matched to a gene: 6. The CDR3 loop reads CASSLTGSREQFF. The CDR3 region has the DNA TGTGCCAGCAGCTTGACAGGGTCCCGGGAGCAGTTCTTC.

This clonotype was counted at least ten times. The V and J genes are TRBV5-5 and TRBJ1-2; a possible D gene is TRBD1 (5 bases). The germline gives CDR1 SGHKS, CDR2 YYEKEE (reference sequence). The V end lost 3 bases, the J end lost 0 bases, and 15 bases lay between the germline ends. The CDR3 totals 16 residues. This chain's CDR3 is CASSWGGGPSNYGYTF. Here the CDR3 DNA reads TGTGCCAGCAGCTGGGGGGGTGGACCCTCTAACTATGGCTACACCTTC. Filled out from reference TRBV5-5 and TRBJ1-2, the complete variable domain reads DAGVTQSPTHLIKTRGQQVTLRCSPISGHKSVSWYQQVLGQGPQFIFQYYEKEERGRGNFPDRFSARQFPNYSSELNVNALLLGDSALYLCASSWGGGPSNYGYTFGSGTRLTVV.

V usage is TRBV27 and J usage is TRBJ2-1; D is unresolved. Germline V gives CDR1 MNHEY, CDR2 SMNVEV (reference sequence). The CDR3 length is 12 residues. The V end was cut by 10 bases, the J end by 5 bases, with 12 bases between. CDR3 in DNA: TGTGCCATTTTATCGCAAGACAATGAGCAGTTCTTC. Translated, it gives CAILSQDNEQFF.

Ten or more counts support this clonotype. The gene calls are TRBV4-3 and TRBJ2-1; D unresolved. Germline V gene sequence: CDR1 LGHNA, CDR2 YSLEER. This CDR3 contains 16 residues. Trimming shortened V by 0 bases and J by 1 base, and 10 bases separated the two germline ends. CDR3 amino acids: CASSQERVLSYNEQFF. CDR3 sequence (DNA): TGCGCCAGCAGCCAAGAAAGGGTTTTGTCCTACAATGAGCAGTTCTTC.